A selection of T cell receptor beta chains follows, all from one sample in a study of blood T cell repertoires in COVID-19. The data were produced by immunoSEQ multiplex PCR, yet TCRdb's version contains in-frame clones alone and is incomplete. The data contain 28,000 or so clones, approximately 92% of them singletons. Sequences were obtained from peripheral blood. These receptors all come from a human donor in a cohort sampled during active COVID-19. Each CDR3 is given with its conserved first and last residue. D genes are given only for firm matches. Clone size, where shown, is once, few, many, or a class for clones that have expanded.

V gene,clone size,CDR3 length,D gene,J gene,CDR3 protein,CDR3 DNA
TRBV6-6,-,13,TRBD1,TRBJ1-4,CASCDRGNEKLFF,TGTGCCAGCTGCGACAGGGGTAATGAAAAACTGTTTTTT
TRBV7-8,-,17,TRBD2,TRBJ2-7,CASSPLGGLAGAYEQYF,TGTGCCAGCAGCCCCCTCGGGGGACTAGCGGGGGCCTACGAGCAGTACTTC
TRBV5-1,-,13,-,TRBJ2-7,CASSPGNSYEQYF,TGCGCCAGCAGCCCCGGGAACTCCTACGAGCAGTACTTC
TRBV30,once,13,-,TRBJ2-2,CAGTQGGTGELFF,TGTGCCGGGACCCAGGGCGGCACCGGGGAGCTGTTTTTT
TRBV29-1,-,14,TRBD1,TRBJ2-1,CSVDDRGSYNEQFF,TGCAGCGTTGATGACAGGGGGTCCTACAATGAGCAGTTCTTC
TRBV10-3,once,12,-,TRBJ2-7,CAISTGSYEQYF,TGTGCCATCAGTACAGGGAGCTACGAGCAGTACTTC
TRBV6-2/TRBV6-3,-,17,TRBD2,TRBJ2-6,CASSYGTSRPGANVLTF,TGTGCCAGCAGTTACGGGACTAGCAGACCTGGGGCCAACGTCCTGACTTTC
TRBV15,-,16,-,TRBJ1-6,CATSRDRQSVVSPLHF,TGTGCCACCAGCAGAGATCGTCAGTCAGTGGTATCACCCCTCCACTTT
TRBV5-1,-,14,-,TRBJ1-2,CASSYAGENYGYTF,TGCGCCAGCAGTTATGCAGGGGAGAACTATGGCTACACCTTC
TRBV5-1,-,16,TRBD2,TRBJ2-7,CASSLAIGREEAEQYF,TGCGCCAGCAGCTTGGCCATTGGGCGGGAGGAGGCCGAGCAGTACTTC